The entry that follows covers one T cell receptor beta chain sequence. By sample share, this clone is large (0.1 to 1%). The target of this receptor is not known. Nothing much larger sits one base from this clone, and base qualities are not available. Measured from the cysteine to the phenylalanine, the CDR3 is 15 residues long. Of the read, only the CDR3 DNA is kept; its 45 bases are in frame from base 1. Relative to germline, V is 5 bases shorter and J is 2 bases shorter, with 14 bases between their ends. CDR1 and CDR2, per the germline V gene, are SGDLS and YYNGEE. The data derive from a study of T cells in tumors after PD-1 blockade (dated by TCRdb to the late 2010s). About the study as a whole: Prior checkpoint blockade, systemic immunosuppressant use, and recent radiotherapy or other anti-cancer therapy within 4 weeks were grounds for patient exclusion. Paired single-cell RNA and TCR sequencing was done in the study on site-matched tumors from patients with BCC or SCC, both before and after anti-PD-1 therapy. Treatment consisted of either cemiplimab 350 mg every 2 weeks or pembrolizumab 200 mg every 3 weeks. Some patients also continued taking vismodegib 150 mg daily during anti-PD-1 treatment. On average, tumor samples had 26,066 TCR templates (range roughly 554-99,264) and thousands of unique clonotypes, roughly 20-fold deeper than single-cell TCR sequencing. RECIST version 1.1 was used to evaluate clinical response.

Results and caveats for the whole study, not just this receptor: Where the novel T cell clones came from was not identified, and possible sources could include lymphoid organs or rare unexpanded clones inside the tumor or in the tumor periphery. Clonal replacement was seen only when comparing pre- and post-treatment samples and not when comparing two pre-treatment samples, which argues against artifacts from biopsy timing or location. Approximately 41% of the TCR clonotypes from tumors also showed up in blood, and some novel exhausted tumor clones were present in pre-treatment blood, which suggests peripheral recruitment. In squamous cell carcinoma, about half of expanded exhausted clones were novel versus 25% to 35% of other expanded CD8+ clones. Most exhausted CD8+ clones that expanded after therapy were novel clonotypes not detected before treatment, suggesting clonal replacement instead of reinvigoration of pre-existing clones.

Deep TCRbeta sequencing was performed with the immunoSEQ platform. As for the authors' bioinformatics: Only productive rearrangements were exported from the immunoSEQ Analyzer for downstream analysis. A two-sided binomial test with a Bonferroni-corrected P below 0.01 was used to identify clones that significantly expanded or contracted between timepoints. T cell phenotypes were assigned to bulk TCRbeta clonotypes by matching the clonotypes to single-cell RNA+TCR-seq clones that had the same TCRbeta sequence. Tumor enrichment of a clone was calculated by dividing the clone's tumor frequency by the clone's PBMC frequency, both taken from bulk TCR sequencing. GLIPH was used to group TCRs into specificity groups, clusters of distinct TCRs likely recognizing common antigens via shared CDR3 motifs. As stored in TCRdb, this immuneACCESS dataset retains in-frame rearrangements with V and J assigned. A fraction of the clones does not appear; measured against another copy, unresolved V genes explain less than half of the discrepancy, and the remainder lacks a known reason. That table is the source of V, J and clone size, and D and trimming were worked out from the DNA. The sample data list over 1,500 clones, and 55% to 80% of these were observed just once. The ten biggest clones cover about 39% of the sample.

This specimen's time point label, interpreted: before anti-PD-1 therapy. Site-matched tumor biopsies were taken from the same primary tumor before and after PD-1 blockade. Genomic DNA extracted from tumor biopsies or peripheral blood was used for bulk TCRbeta sequencing, with input ranging from roughly 600 ng to 6,004 ng. Bulk TCRbeta sequencing was performed on remaining biopsy material to increase sensitivity for rare clonotypes compared with single-cell TCR sequencing. Histologically proven advanced or metastatic basal or squamous cell carcinoma was present in all patients, all of whom were poor candidates for surgical resection. Serial tumor biopsies were taken during anti-PD-1 treatment from the 4 patients comprising the squamous cell carcinoma cohort. Fresh biopsies were taken from the primary tumor site, and part of the biopsy material was kept in RNAlater for exome and bulk TCR sequencing.

Recombination linked TRBV9 to TRBJ1-5; possibly the D gene is TRBD1, per 5 matching bases. The specimen comprised tumor tissue, sampled before anti-PD-1 treatment. This sequence originates from a human donor with cutaneous squamous cell carcinoma. The CDR3: CASRGEQFCNQPQHF. The nucleotides read TGTGCCAGCAGGGGGGAACAGTTTTGCAATCAGCCCCAGCATTTT.